This is a list of T cell receptor beta chains from one sample in a study of blood T cell repertoires in COVID-19. The repertoire was sequenced with immunoSEQ multiplex PCR; TCRdb's copy has only in-frame clones and lacks some. The top ten clones hold around 9.2% of a sample with some 200,000 clones, roughly four fifths of them seen once. Sequences were obtained from PBMCs or T cells enriched from blood (not recorded which). The source of these receptors is a man between 35 and 55 years old who had recovered from COVID-19. CDR3s leave out the opening cysteine and the closing phenylalanine or tryptophan. Each record gives: J gene, V gene, CDR3 length, CDR3 protein.

TRBJ1-1 TRBV6-5 14 ASSYGEDRGPGGAF
TRBJ1-4 TRBV7-9 12 ASSLQGAFEKLF
TRBJ1-5 TRBV24-1 13 ATSDHPGADGAQH
TRBJ1-4 TRBV7-8 12 ASSRDRGSEKLF
TRBJ1-2 TRBV5-1 13 ASSPVVTANYGYT
TRBJ1-1 TRBV18 12 ASSDRTGGTEAF
TRBJ1-2 TRBV2 15 ASRHRTGGRVHYGYT
TRBJ1-6 TRBV19 12 ASSPTGAGSPLH
TRBJ2-7 TRBV20-1 9 SASSGFEQY
TRBJ1-6 TRBV9 12 ASSDQGNNSPLH
TRBJ2-1 TRBV24-1 13 ATSDTGTGQHEQF
TRBJ2-1 TRBV9 13 ASSLDKGSYNEQF
TRBJ2-2 TRBV9 12 ASSAGGGTGELF
TRBJ2-5 TRBV5-1 13 ASSLLGAGEETQY
TRBJ2-5 TRBV3-1/TRBV3-2 13 ASSHAGGASETQY
TRBJ1-2 TRBV6-5 11 ASRTDRNYGYT
TRBJ1-1 TRBV3-1/TRBV3-2 10 ASSLRNTEAF
TRBJ1-5 TRBV7-2 15 ASSLVAGGAISQPQH
TRBJ2-2 TRBV11-2 13 ASSLQQGYTGELF
TRBJ1-5 TRBV18 13 ASSPGGAGNQPQH
TRBJ1-2 TRBV24-1 11 ATSDPANYGYT
TRBJ1-2 TRBV5-8 13 ASSFQGRTIYGYT
TRBJ2-6 TRBV5-4 13 ASSLYNSGANVLT
TRBJ1-1 TRBV2 12 ASSAETGNTEAF
TRBJ1-1 TRBV18 11 ASSPWEGTEAF
TRBJ2-3 TRBV5-4 14 ASSLRVGGGTDTQY
TRBJ2-5 TRBV6-5 12 ASRSGQPQETQY
TRBJ2-1 TRBV11-2 14 ASSFYRRQGVDEQF
TRBJ2-2 TRBV4-1 13 ASSLGGSGVGELF
TRBJ2-1 TRBV4-1 13 ASSQVRQAYNEQF
TRBJ1-1 TRBV18 9 ASSQNAEAF
TRBJ2-1 TRBV27 11 ASKGLPHNEQF
TRBJ1-4 TRBV3-1/TRBV3-2 15 ASSRKGGVATNEKLF
TRBJ1-3 TRBV30 11 AWSQFSGNTIY
TRBJ2-3 TRBV7-3 10 ASGAGGDTQY
TRBJ2-1 TRBV2 16 ASTTEGLAIRSYNEQF
TRBJ1-5 TRBV11-2 13 ASSPQDRGEQPQH
TRBJ2-2 TRBV19 13 ASTLSGQGTGELF
TRBJ2-3 TRBV2 11 ASTGSRTDTQY
TRBJ1-2 TRBV7-6 14 ASSSTQGAAFYGYT
TRBJ2-3 TRBV7-9 13 ASSLAGPRTDTQY
TRBJ2-7 TRBV30 12 AWSVGGQGYEQY
TRBJ2-1 TRBV20-1 9 SAPQYNEQF
TRBJ1-2 TRBV18 14 ASSPQRDRAFDGYT
TRBJ2-4 TRBV15 12 ATSMEGTKNIQY
TRBJ2-5 TRBV10-2 13 ASSDNSGGEKTQY
TRBJ2-2 TRBV6-2/TRBV6-3 13 ASSDGTGDTGELF